Listed below are T cell receptor beta chains from one sample, sequenced in a study of OX40 agonist ivuxolimab in advanced cancers. Profiling relied on immunoSEQ multiplex PCR, and the TCRdb table lists in-frame clones only, not all of them. The sample gives approximately 80,000 clones, roughly 88% of which show up once; approximately 0.3% is in the top ten. The input for sequencing was CD4+ or CD8+ T cells sorted from blood, taken in a trial of the OX40 agonist ivuxolimab. Receptors originate from an adult with an advanced solid tumor such as melanoma, head and neck, liver or kidney cancer. CDR3s include the opening cysteine and the closing phenylalanine or tryptophan. The D gene is left open where the match is weak. Rows give clone size only sometimes, using once, few, many, or a class for an expanded clone.

abundance: NA
d_gene: TRBD2
j_gene: TRBJ2-1
v_gene: TRBV7-8
CDR3aa: CASGDSGGTSYNEQFF
CDR3nt: TGTGCCAGCGGCGACAGCGGGGGGACCTCCTACAATGAGCAGTTCTTC

abundance: NA
d_gene: NA
j_gene: TRBJ2-5
v_gene: TRBV5-1
CDR3aa: CASSSPQGGGTQYF
CDR3nt: TGCGCCAGCAGCTCCCCCCAGGGTGGAGGGACCCAGTACTTC

abundance: few
d_gene: NA
j_gene: TRBJ1-1
v_gene: TRBV30
CDR3aa: CAWSPLGRDTEAFF
CDR3nt: TGTGCCTGGAGCCCTCTGGGGCGGGACACTGAAGCTTTCTTT

abundance: NA
d_gene: NA
j_gene: TRBJ2-2
v_gene: TRBV5-4
CDR3aa: CASSLAGTGELFF
CDR3nt: TGTGCCAGCAGCTTGGCCGGGACCGGGGAGCTGTTTTTT

abundance: NA
d_gene: TRBD2
j_gene: TRBJ2-1
v_gene: TRBV5-1
CDR3aa: CASSLALTSGANNEQFF
CDR3nt: TGCGCCAGCAGCTTGGCCTTGACTAGCGGGGCGAACAATGAGCAGTTCTTC

abundance: NA
d_gene: TRBD1
j_gene: TRBJ1-1
v_gene: TRBV6-5
CDR3aa: CASSSGQGRAFF
CDR3nt: TGTGCCAGCAGCTCAGGACAGGGAAGAGCTTTCTTT

abundance: NA
d_gene: NA
j_gene: TRBJ1-6
v_gene: TRBV23-1
CDR3aa: CASRLGASPLHF
CDR3nt: TGCGCCAGCAGACTAGGGGCTTCACCCCTCCACTTT

abundance: once
d_gene: NA
j_gene: TRBJ2-3
v_gene: TRBV7-2
CDR3aa: CASSLPAAAQYTQYF
CDR3nt: TGTGCCAGCAGCCTCCCCGCCGCCGCACAATATACGCAGTATTTT

abundance: NA
d_gene: NA
j_gene: TRBJ2-2
v_gene: TRBV9
CDR3aa: CASSTSGPGRDTGELFF
CDR3nt: TGTGCCAGCAGCACAAGTGGACCCGGGCGCGACACCGGGGAGCTGTTTTTT

abundance: NA
d_gene: NA
j_gene: TRBJ1-1
v_gene: TRBV27
CDR3aa: CASSPWTANTEAFF
CDR3nt: TGTGCCAGCAGTCCTTGGACAGCGAACACTGAAGCTTTCTTT

abundance: NA
d_gene: NA
j_gene: TRBJ1-5
v_gene: TRBV28
CDR3aa: CASSPGRLAFYSNQPQHF
CDR3nt: TGTGCCAGTAGTCCGGGACGGCTTGCTTTTTATAGCAATCAGCCCCAGCATTTT

abundance: NA
d_gene: TRBD2
j_gene: TRBJ2-1
v_gene: TRBV2
CDR3aa: CASSPGLAAVPHEQFF
CDR3nt: TGTGCCAGCAGCCCGGGACTAGCAGCCGTTCCCCATGAGCAGTTCTTC

abundance: NA
d_gene: NA
j_gene: TRBJ2-7
v_gene: TRBV7-9
CDR3aa: CASSPTGTISSYEQYF
CDR3nt: TGTGCCAGCAGCCCGACCGGGACAATTAGCTCCTACGAGCAGTACTTC

abundance: NA
d_gene: NA
j_gene: TRBJ2-2
v_gene: TRBV5-8
CDR3aa: CASSWPGRGNTGELFF
CDR3nt: TGTGCCAGCAGCTGGCCCGGAAGGGGGAACACCGGGGAGCTGTTTTTT

abundance: NA
d_gene: NA
j_gene: TRBJ2-7
v_gene: TRBV5-1
CDR3aa: CASSLVPGASYEQYF
CDR3nt: TGCGCCAGCAGCTTGGTCCCAGGCGCCTCCTACGAGCAGTACTTC

abundance: NA
d_gene: NA
j_gene: TRBJ2-6
v_gene: TRBV5-1
CDR3aa: CASSRGSSGANVLTF
CDR3nt: TGCGCCAGCAGCCGGGGGAGCTCTGGGGCCAACGTCCTGACTTTC

abundance: NA
d_gene: NA
j_gene: TRBJ1-3
v_gene: TRBV5-6
CDR3aa: CASSFWESGNTIYF
CDR3nt: TGTGCCAGCAGCTTCTGGGAGTCAGGAAACACCATATATTTT